This T cell receptor (beta chain) was captured by sequencing in a study of blood T cell repertoires in COVID-19. Study information: Researchers got acute and convalescent COVID-19 samples from the United States, Italy and Spain. PBMCs, B-cell-depleted T cells, or T cells were the source of the cDNA or gDNA that made up the material.

The V segment lost 1 base and the J segment 2 bases; nucleotides outside the gene matches: 11. This CDR3 has 19 residues. Germline V CDR1 and CDR2: SGHAT, FQNNGV. Authors' methods: Estimation of nucleated cell counts was performed using reference gene primer amplification. This table comes from immunoSEQ multiplex PCR, and its TCRdb copy is limited to in-frame clones, with some not included. Clonal size and the V and J genes are those of that table, whereas D and trimming came from the DNA. Of roughly 100,000 clones in the sample, 84% were seen once. The TCR originated in a human donor in a cohort sampled during active or convalescent COVID-19. The specimen was peripheral blood. V and J are TRBV11-2 and TRBJ2-5; 12 bases map to TRBD2. CDR3 nucleotide sequence: TGTGCCAGCAGCTTAGGAGGACTAGCGGGGCCCCAAATTCAAGAGACCCAGTACTTC. As protein: CASSLGGLAGPQIQETQYF.